This TCR beta chain was captured in a study of T cell changes during pregnancy in multiple sclerosis. Libraries were prepared by immunoSEQ multiplex PCR; TCRdb keeps only in-frame clonotypes and omits some of them. The table includes over 50,000 clones, about nine tenths detected once. The CDR3 is 13 amino acids. Trimming took 5 bases from V and 8 from J; bases not matched to a gene: 3. Germline V CDR1 and CDR2: SGHNT, YENEEA. This rearrangement joins TRBV11-3 to TRBJ2-2, with 9 positions matching TRBD1. The sequence came from a female donor in good health, enrolled as a control in a pregnancy study. Material: peripheral blood, obtained in the first trimester of pregnancy. The CDR3 protein is CASSPQGAGELFF. The CDR3 DNA follows: TGTGCCAGCAGCCCACAGGGGGCAGGGGAGCTGTTTTTT.